These 19 T cell receptor beta chains were all obtained from the same sample, sequenced in a study of PD-L1 blockade in urothelial cancer. This table comes from immunoSEQ multiplex PCR, and its TCRdb copy is limited to in-frame clones, with some not included. The profile shows some 42,000 clones, roughly four fifths of them singletons. The sample in question was PBMCs, obtained around atezolizumab (anti-PD-L1) treatment. The source of these receptors is an older man with urothelial cancer.

This chain links TRBV4-2 with TRBJ1-2; D may be TRBD1 (5 bases). Per germline, CDR1 LGHNA and CDR2 YNFKEQ. The germline V and J ends were trimmed by 0 bases and 3 bases, with 14 bases remaining between them. The CDR3 totals 16 residues. CDR3 region: CASSQELRPRDYGYTF. The DNA for the CDR3 is TGTGCCAGCAGCCAAGAATTAAGGCCCAGGGACTATGGCTACACCTTC.

This clone was seen only a few times. V usage is TRBV6-5 and J usage is TRBJ2-5; 7 bases are a match to TRBD2. CDR1 MNHEY and CDR2 SVGAGI come from the germline V gene. CDR3 length equals 15 residues. Unmatched junction bases numbered 6, after V lost 2 bases and J lost 3 bases. The CDR3 DNA reads TGTGCCAGCAGTTACATGGCGGGAGTAAAAGAGACCCAGTACTTC. Its protein is CASSYMAGVKETQYF.

There are a few counts of this clone. The V and J genes are TRBV15 and TRBJ1-1; D is uncertain. CDR3 length: 14 amino acids. Germline CDR1 LNHNV, CDR2 YYDKDF (reference sequence). V lost 1 base and J lost 5, with 11 bases in between. CDR3 DNA: TGTGCCACCAGCAGAGGGACGGGAAGAACTGAAGCTTTCTTT. This gives the protein CATSRGTGRTEAFF.

This chain joins TRBV5-7 and TRBJ2-7; 12 bases agree with TRBD1. TRBV5-7 is given ORF status, its function remaining uncertain. The ends lost 4 bases at V and 4 bases at J; junction bases unmatched: 12. The CDR3 contains 17 residues. The CDR3 sequence: CASSTPGTGGMRYEQYF. CDR3 DNA sequence: TGTGCCAGCAGCACCCCCGGGACAGGGGGCATGAGGTACGAGCAGTACTTC.

The J gene is TRBJ2-3, the V gene TRBV7-9, with D possibly TRBD1 on 6 matching bases. The V gene's germline CDR1 is SEHNR and CDR2 FQNEAQ (reference sequence). The CDR3 contains 15 residues. Between the trimmed V and J ends, which lost 3 bases and 2 bases, there was a span of 12 bases. This chain's CDR3 is CASSFSTGFTDTQYF. DNA for the CDR3: TGTGCCAGCAGCTTTTCGACAGGCTTCACAGATACGCAGTATTTT.

This clone was observed a handful of times. The rearrangement uses TRBV11-2 and TRBJ1-1; 7 bases are shared with TRBD1. The ends lost 3 bases at V and 4 bases at J; junction bases unmatched: 5. The CDR3 loop spans 14 amino acids. Germline CDR1 is SGHAT and CDR2 is FQNNGV. Here the CDR3 DNA reads TGTGCCAGCAGCTTCGGTCCAGGGGGCACTGAAGCTTTCTTT. It translates to CASSFGPGGTEAFF.

The chain joins TRBV6-5 to TRBJ1-2; 8 nucleotides match TRBD1. There are 13 residues in the CDR3. CDR1 and CDR2 from the germline V gene are MNHEY and SVGAGI. Trimming removed 7 bases from V and 8 bases from J; junction bases left unmatched: 9. CDR3 amino acids: CASTDRGMGGYTF. In DNA form, the CDR3 reads TGTGCCAGCACCGACAGGGGAATGGGCGGCTACACCTTC.

The V call is TRBV9, the J call TRBJ2-3, with D unresolved. In germline, CDR1 is SGDLS, CDR2 YYNGEE. V lost 6 bases, J lost 2 bases, and 13 bases lay in between. This CDR3 has 14 residues. CDR3 sequence reads: CASNSGPSTDTQYF. CDR3 in DNA: TGTGCCAGCAACAGTGGGCCTTCCACAGATACGCAGTATTTT.

The chain combines TRBV18 with TRBJ2-7, with 8 bases lining up with TRBD2. V was pared by 4 bases and J by 0 bases, with 8 bases of the junction left unmatched. The CDR3 length is 16 residues. Germline V gene data show CDR1 as KGHSH and CDR2 as LQKENI. The CDR3 nucleotides read TGTGCCAGCTCACGATCTCTAGCGGGTGCCTCCTACGAGCAGTACTTC. This sequence encodes CASSRSLAGASYEQYF. Using reference TRBV18 and TRBJ2-7 for the parts outside the CDR3, the full variable domain is NAGVMQNPRHLVRRRGQEARLRCSPMKGHSHVYWYRQLPEEGLKFMVYLQKENIIDESGMPKERFSAEFPKEGPSILRIQQVVRGDSAAYFCASSRSLAGASYEQYFGPGTRLTVT.

The chain combines TRBV28 with TRBJ2-2, with TRBD2 as a possible D gene (5 bases). Trimming took 4 bases from V and 4 from J, leaving 10 bases between them. Germline CDR1 is MDHEN and CDR2 is SYDVKM. The CDR3 extends over 14 amino acids. CDR3 bases: TGTGCCAGCAGTTATCGGGGTGGCACCGGGGAGCTGTTTTTT. Protein product: CASSYRGGTGELFF.

Only one count was recorded for this clone. The chain joins TRBV4-3 to TRBJ2-3, with 7 bases lining up with TRBD1. Trimming at V came to 0 bases and at J to 4 bases, leaving 7 bases not matched to a gene. This CDR3 has 16 amino acids. Germline V gene lookup returns CDR1 LGHNA and CDR2 YSLEER. The CDR3 protein is CASSQESRGLSDTQYF. CDR3 in DNA: TGCGCCAGCAGCCAAGAGTCGAGGGGGCTCTCAGATACGCAGTATTTT.

The chain combines TRBV7-2 with TRBJ1-1; D not certain. Trimming removed 4 bases from V and 7 bases from J, with 16 bases in between. Per germline, CDR1 SGHTA and CDR2 FQGNSA. CDR3 length equals 14 residues. The CDR3 sequence: CASSSSGLPVEAFF. In nucleotides, the CDR3 is TGTGCCAGCAGCTCAAGTGGACTACCGGTTGAAGCTTTCTTT. Together with reference TRBV7-2 and TRBJ1-1, the CDR3 gives the full variable domain: GAGVSQSPSNKVTEKGKDVELRCDPISGHTALYWYRQSLGQGLEFLIYFQGNSAPDKSGLPSDRFSAERTGGSVSTLTIQRTQQEDSAVYLCASSSSGLPVEAFFGQGTRLTVV.

The chain recombines TRBV4-1 with TRBJ1-1; no clear D gene. Germline V gene sequence: CDR1 MGHRA, CDR2 YSYEKL. This CDR3 has 12 residues. V was trimmed by 1 base and J by 10 bases, leaving 10 bases between them. The CDR3 sequence is CASSQVRRGAFF. The DNA for the CDR3 is TGCGCCAGCAGCCAAGTAAGAAGAGGAGCTTTCTTT.

The chain employs TRBV19 and TRBJ1-4, with 7 bases fitting TRBD1. V trimming: 6 bases; J trimming: 7 bases; junction bases outside the gene matches: 17. Per the germline V gene, CDR1 is LNHDA and CDR2 is SQIVND (reference sequence). This CDR3 is 17 amino acids long. The CDR3 region has the DNA TGTGCCAGTAGCCCGACAGGGATCGCCGAAATTGCTGAAAAACTGTTTTTT. Its translation: CASSPTGIAEIAEKLFF.

The V and J genes are TRBV5-1 and TRBJ2-2, with a possible D match to TRBD1 (5 bases). V was shortened by 5 bases and J by 6 bases, with 8 bases between the two germline ends. Germline V CDR1 and CDR2: SGHRS, YFSETQ. CDR3 length: 12 amino acids. The CDR3, as DNA: TGCGCCAGCAGAACAGGTGCCGGGGAGCTGTTTTTT. Translation gives CASRTGAGELFF.

On this clone itself: The CDR3 ends on some other residue instead of the conserved phenylalanine or tryptophan, so this is likely a read error. The DNA is left out, because the CDR3 cannot be placed on it with certainty; the CDR3 is given as TCRdb lists it. This chain connects TRBV5-1 to TRBJ1-2. The CDR3 extends over 10 residues, inclusive of both ends. Germline lookup yields CDR1 SGHRS and CDR2 YFSETQ. The chain's CDR3 is CASRACQGLR.

The chain combines TRBV5-1 with TRBJ2-1; 8 positions match TRBD1. Germline V lookup: CDR1 SGHRS, CDR2 YFSETQ. The CDR3 is 15 residues long. Unmatched junction bases numbered 2, after V lost 1 base and J lost 2 bases. This CDR3 reads CASSLTGGTYNEQFF. The CDR3 bases are TGCGCCAGCAGCTTGACAGGGGGAACCTACAATGAGCAGTTCTTC. The variable domain in full, completed from reference TRBV5-1 and TRBJ2-1, reads KAGVTQTPRYLIKTRGQQVTLSCSPISGHRSVSWYQQTPGQGLQFLFEYFSETQRNKGNFPGRFSGRQFSNSRSEMNVSTLELGDSALYLCASSLTGGTYNEQFFGPGTRLTVL.

This clone has only one observation. V and J are TRBV5-4 and TRBJ2-7; 9 bases align to TRBD1. The CDR3 has 15 residues. CDR1 is SGHNT, CDR2 YYREEE, per germline (reference sequence). With 4 bases clipped from V and 1 base from J, the junction kept 6 bases outside the gene matches. The CDR3 region is CASSLDRGNSYEQYF. As DNA, the CDR3 is TGTGCCAGCAGCCTAGACAGGGGGAATTCCTACGAGCAGTACTTC.

V usage is TRBV25-1 and J usage is TRBJ1-5; D not certain. CDR1 and CDR2 (germline): MGHDK, SYGVNS. The CDR3 has 13 amino acids. V was clipped by 4 bases and J by 6 bases, with 10 bases between them. The CDR3 sequence: CASSALALQPQHF. Written as DNA, the CDR3 is TGTGCCAGCAGTGCGTTGGCTCTTCAGCCCCAGCATTTT.